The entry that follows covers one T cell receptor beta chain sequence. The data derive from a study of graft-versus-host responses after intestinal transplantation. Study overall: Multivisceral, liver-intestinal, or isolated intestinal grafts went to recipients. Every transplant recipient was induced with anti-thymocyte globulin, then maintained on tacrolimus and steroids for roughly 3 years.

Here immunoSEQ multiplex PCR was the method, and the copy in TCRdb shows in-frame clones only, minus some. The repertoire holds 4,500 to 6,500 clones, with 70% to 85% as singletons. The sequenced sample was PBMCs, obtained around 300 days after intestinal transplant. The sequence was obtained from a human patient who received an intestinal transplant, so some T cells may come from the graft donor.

The CDR3 bases are TGTGCCATCAGTGGCGGGGGCCCGGGTGTTGGGGCCAACGTCCTGACTTTC. Its protein product is CAISGGGPGVGANVLTF. V usage is TRBV10-3 and J usage is TRBJ2-6, with D tentatively TRBD2 (7 bases). Germline V gives CDR1 ENHRY, CDR2 SYGVKD. V was shortened by 4 bases and J by 3 bases, with 16 bases between the two germline ends. This CDR3 is 17 amino acids long.